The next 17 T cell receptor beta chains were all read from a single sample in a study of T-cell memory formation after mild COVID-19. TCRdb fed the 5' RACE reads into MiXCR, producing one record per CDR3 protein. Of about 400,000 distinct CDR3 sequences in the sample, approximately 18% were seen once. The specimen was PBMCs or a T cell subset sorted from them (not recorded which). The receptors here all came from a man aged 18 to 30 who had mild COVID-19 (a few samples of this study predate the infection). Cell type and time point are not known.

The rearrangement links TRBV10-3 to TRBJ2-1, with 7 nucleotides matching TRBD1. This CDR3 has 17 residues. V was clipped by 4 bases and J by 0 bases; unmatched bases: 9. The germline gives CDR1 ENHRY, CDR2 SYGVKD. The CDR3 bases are TGTGCCATCAGTGTGGTAAGGGGGCAGAGCTCCTACAATGAGCAGTTCTTC. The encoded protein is CAISVVRGQSSYNEQFF.

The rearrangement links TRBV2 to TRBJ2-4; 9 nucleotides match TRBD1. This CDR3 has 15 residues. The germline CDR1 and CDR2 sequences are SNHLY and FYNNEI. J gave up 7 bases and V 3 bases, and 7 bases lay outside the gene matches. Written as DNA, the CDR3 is TGTGCCAGCAGTGACTGGACAGGGGCCGGGAACATTCAGTACTTC. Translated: CASSDWTGAGNIQYF.

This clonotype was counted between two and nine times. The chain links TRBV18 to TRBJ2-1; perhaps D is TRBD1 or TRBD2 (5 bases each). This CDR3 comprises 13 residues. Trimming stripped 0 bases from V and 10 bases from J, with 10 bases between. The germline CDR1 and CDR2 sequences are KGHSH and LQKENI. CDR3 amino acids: CASSPPGAREQFF. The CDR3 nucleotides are TGTGCCAGCTCACCACCCGGGGCCAGGGAGCAGTTCTTC.

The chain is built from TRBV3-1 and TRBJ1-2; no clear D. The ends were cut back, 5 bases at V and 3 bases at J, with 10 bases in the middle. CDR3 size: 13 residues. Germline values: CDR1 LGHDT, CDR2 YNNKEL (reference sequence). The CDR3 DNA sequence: TGTGCCAGCAGCTTAACAGATCACTATGGCTACACCTTC. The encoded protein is CASSLTDHYGYTF.

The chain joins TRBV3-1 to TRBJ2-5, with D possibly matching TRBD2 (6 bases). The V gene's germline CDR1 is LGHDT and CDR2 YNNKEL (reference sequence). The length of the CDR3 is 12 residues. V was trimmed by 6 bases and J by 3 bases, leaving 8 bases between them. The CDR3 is CASRRGKETQYF. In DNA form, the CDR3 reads TGTGCCAGCAGGCGGGGAAAAGAGACCCAGTACTTC.

CDR3 DNA: TGTGCCAGCAGTTTCTCTCCTTCGGACAGGTCCACAGATACGCAGTATTTT. Translated: CASSFSPSDRSTDTQYF. This chain connects TRBV28 to TRBJ2-3; 7 nucleotides line up with TRBD1. Germline V lookup: CDR1 MDHEN, CDR2 SYDVKM. Unmatched junction bases numbered 11, after V lost 3 bases and J lost 2 bases. This CDR3 is built from 17 residues. Looking up the rest from reference TRBV28 and TRBJ2-3 gives the full variable domain: DVKVTQSSRYLVKRTGEKVFLECVQDMDHENMFWYRQDPGLGLRLIYFSYDVKMKEKGDIPEGYSVSREKKERFSLILESASTNQTSMYLCASSFSPSDRSTDTQYFGPGTRLTVL.

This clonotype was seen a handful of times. DNA of the CDR3: TGTGCCAGCAGCTTAGTGGGGGGCGGTAGCGGGGTGCAGTACTTC. Translation: CASSLVGGGSGVQYF. The V and J genes are TRBV11-2 and TRBJ2-7; TRBD2 aligns across 8 bases. Germline V gives CDR1 SGHAT, CDR2 FQNNGV. Trimming took 1 base from V and 9 from J; bases not matched to a gene: 11. The CDR3 is made up of 15 amino acids.

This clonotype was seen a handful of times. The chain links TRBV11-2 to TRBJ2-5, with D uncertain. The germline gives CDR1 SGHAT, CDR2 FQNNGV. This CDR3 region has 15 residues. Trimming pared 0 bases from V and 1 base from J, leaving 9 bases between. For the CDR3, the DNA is TGTGCCAGCAGCTTAGATTGGTCGCTCCAAGAGACCCAGTACTTC. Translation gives CASSLDWSLQETQYF.

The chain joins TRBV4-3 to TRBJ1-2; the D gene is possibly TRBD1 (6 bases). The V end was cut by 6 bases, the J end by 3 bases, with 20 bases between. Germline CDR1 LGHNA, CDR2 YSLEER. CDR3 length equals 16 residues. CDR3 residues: CASSRRGGYLDYGYTF. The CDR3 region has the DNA TGCGCCAGCAGTAGACGAGGGGGATACTTGGACTATGGCTACACCTTC.

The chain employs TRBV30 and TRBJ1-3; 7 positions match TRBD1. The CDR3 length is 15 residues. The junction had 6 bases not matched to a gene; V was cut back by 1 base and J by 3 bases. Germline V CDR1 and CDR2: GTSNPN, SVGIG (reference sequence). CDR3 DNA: TGTGCCTGGAGTGCAGGGGGTATCGGTGGAAACACCATATATTTT. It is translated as CAWSAGGIGGNTIYF.

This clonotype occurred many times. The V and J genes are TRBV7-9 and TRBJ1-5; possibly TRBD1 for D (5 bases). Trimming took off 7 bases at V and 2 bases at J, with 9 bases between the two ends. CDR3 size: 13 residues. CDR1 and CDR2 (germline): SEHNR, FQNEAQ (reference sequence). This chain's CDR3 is CASTRDGNQPQHF. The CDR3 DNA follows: TGTGCCAGCACCCGGGACGGCAATCAGCCCCAGCATTTT. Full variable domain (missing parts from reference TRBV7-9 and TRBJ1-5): DTGVSQNPRHKITKRGQNVTFRCDPISEHNRLYWYRQTLGQGPEFLTYFQNEAQLEKSRLLSDRFSAERPKGSFSTLEIQRTEQGDSAMYLCASTRDGNQPQHFGDGTRLSIL.

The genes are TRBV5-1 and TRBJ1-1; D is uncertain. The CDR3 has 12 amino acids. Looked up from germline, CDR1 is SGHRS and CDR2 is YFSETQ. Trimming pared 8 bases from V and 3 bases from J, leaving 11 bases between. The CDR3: CASKGADTEAFF. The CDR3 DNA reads TGCGCCAGTAAGGGTGCGGACACTGAAGCTTTCTTT.

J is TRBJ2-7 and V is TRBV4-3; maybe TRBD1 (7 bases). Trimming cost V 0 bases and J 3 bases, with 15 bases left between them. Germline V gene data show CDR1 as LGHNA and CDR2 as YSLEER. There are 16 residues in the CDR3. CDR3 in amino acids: CASSQDRGTVLYEQYF. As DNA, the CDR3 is TGCGCCAGCAGCCAAGATCGGGGGACAGTACTCTACGAGCAGTACTTC.

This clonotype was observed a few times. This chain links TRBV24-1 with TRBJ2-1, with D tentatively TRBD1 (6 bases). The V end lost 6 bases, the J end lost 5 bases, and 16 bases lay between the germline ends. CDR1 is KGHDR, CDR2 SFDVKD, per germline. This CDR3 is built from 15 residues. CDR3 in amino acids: CATSYGGQIHNEQFF. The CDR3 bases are TGTGCCACCAGTTACGGCGGACAGATACACAATGAGCAGTTCTTC.

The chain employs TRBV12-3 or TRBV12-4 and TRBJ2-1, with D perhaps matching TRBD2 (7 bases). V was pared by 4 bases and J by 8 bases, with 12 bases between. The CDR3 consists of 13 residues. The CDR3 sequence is CASSSRGRDEQFF. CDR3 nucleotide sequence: TGTGCCAGCAGTTCGCGGGGGCGGGATGAGCAGTTCTTC.

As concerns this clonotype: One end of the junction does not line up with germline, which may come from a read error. The CDR3 nucleotides are TGTGCCCGCAGCGGAGGGACTAGCGGGGTCACAGATACGCAGTATTTT. This gives the protein CARSGGTSGVTDTQYF. The chain uses TRBV7-2 and TRBJ2-3; 13 positions match TRBD2. This CDR3 comprises 16 residues. CDR1 is SGHTA, CDR2 FQGNSA, per germline.

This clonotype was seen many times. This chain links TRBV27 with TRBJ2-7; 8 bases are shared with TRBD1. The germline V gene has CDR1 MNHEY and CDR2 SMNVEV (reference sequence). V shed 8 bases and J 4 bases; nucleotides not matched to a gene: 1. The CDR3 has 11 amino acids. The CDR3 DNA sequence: TGTGCCAGCCGACAGGGGTACGAGCAGTACTTC. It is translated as CASRQGYEQYF.